These 18 T cell receptor beta chains share one sample of origin, sequenced in a study of control samples from healthy donors and cancer patients. The method was immunoSEQ multiplex PCR; TCRdb's version includes in-frame clones alone and lacks a portion of them. Here the sample spans over 150,000 clones, around 94% being singletons. The specimen sequenced was blood. Source of these receptors: a woman between 18 and 30 years old in good health.

This clone showed up just a few times. CDR3 residues: CASLGLADLSGANVLTF. The CDR3 DNA reads TGCGCCAGCCTGGGACTAGCGGATCTCTCTGGGGCCAACGTCCTGACTTTC. The chain has TRBV10-1 and TRBJ2-6, with 11 bases that match TRBD2. CDR1 is WNHNN and CDR2 is SYGVQD in the germline V gene (reference sequence). V lost 8 bases, J lost 0 bases, and 6 bases stayed unmatched. This CDR3 is 17 amino acids long.

V usage is TRBV6-5 and J usage is TRBJ2-3; no clear D gene. The V and J ends lost 1 base and 4 bases respectively, with 9 bases between them. CDR3 size: 14 residues. Germline CDR1 MNHEY, CDR2 SVGAGI. CDR3: CASSYLSGADTQYF. DNA of the CDR3: TGTGCCAGCAGTTACTTGTCCGGCGCAGATACGCAGTATTTT.

The gene calls are TRBV10-2 and TRBJ1-3, with TRBD1 as a possible D gene (5 bases). Germline-derived CDR1 and CDR2 are WSHSY and SAAADI. Trimming left V 3 bases short and J 0 bases short, with 12 bases between. The length of the CDR3 is 16 residues. CDR3 DNA sequence: TGCGCCAGCAGTGATCCGTCAGGGACCTCTGGAAACACCATATATTTT. Translated: CASSDPSGTSGNTIYF.

This sequence joins TRBV18 and TRBJ1-1, with D perhaps TRBD1 (5 bases). V was clipped by 1 base and J by 2 bases, with 11 bases between them. The CDR3 contains 15 residues. From germline, CDR1 is KGHSH and CDR2 LQKENI. The CDR3 bases are TGTGCCAGCTCACCACTATCGACAGTAAACACTGAAGCTTTCTTT. Protein product: CASSPLSTVNTEAFF.

V gene TRBV12-3 or TRBV12-4 combines with J gene TRBJ2-1, with D possibly TRBD2 on 5 matching bases. The length of the CDR3 is 11 residues. V dropped 8 bases and J dropped 10 bases, with 12 bases sitting between them. The CDR3 bases are TGTGCCAGCGGCCGTCGAGGGGAGCAGTTCTTC. This sequence encodes CASGRRGEQFF.

The chain carries TRBV24-1 and TRBJ1-1; no clear D. The CDR3 has 13 amino acids. The germline V gene encodes CDR1 KGHDR and CDR2 SFDVKD. V was cut by 1 base and J by 5 bases, with 7 bases left in between. CDR3 sequence: CATSDFSETEAFF. Here the CDR3 DNA reads TGTGCCACCAGTGATTTTTCAGAAACTGAAGCTTTCTTT.

The chain uses TRBV19 and TRBJ1-2; D is unresolved. Between the trimmed V and J ends, which lost 7 bases and 11 bases, there was a span of 14 bases. CDR3 size: 11 residues. Germline CDR1 is LNHDA and CDR2 is SQIVND (reference sequence). The CDR3 DNA follows: TGTGCCAGTATACCGGCTATGGGTTACACCTTC. This codes for CASIPAMGYTF.

This clone was counted between two and nine times. The chain links TRBV10-3 to TRBJ2-2; perhaps TRBD1 as D (5 bases). Germline CDR1 is ENHRY and CDR2 is SYGVKD. The V gene lost 5 bases and the J gene lost 1 base, with 11 bases spanning the gap. The CDR3 sequence is 15 residues long. CDR3 in DNA: TGTGCCATCAGTCTTTTCACAGGGAACACCGGGGAGCTGTTTTTT. Protein sequence: CAISLFTGNTGELFF.

The chain joins TRBV6-5 to TRBJ1-5; no reliable D call. Germline CDR1 and CDR2: MNHEY and SVGAGI. Trimming cost V 5 bases and J 2 bases, with 13 bases left between them. The CDR3 is 15 amino acids. This CDR3 is CASSQKGGRNQPQHF. The DNA of the CDR3 is TGTGCCAGCAGTCAGAAAGGCGGACGCAATCAGCCCCAGCATTTT.

The gene calls are TRBV5-5 and TRBJ2-3; D remains ambiguous. Germline CDR1 and CDR2: SGHKS and YYEKEE (reference sequence). This CDR3 region has 12 residues. The V and J ends lost 2 bases and 4 bases respectively, with 5 bases between them. The CDR3 spells CASSLNADTQYF. CDR3 DNA sequence: TGTGCCAGCAGCTTAAACGCAGATACGCAGTATTTT.

The V gene is TRBV18, the J gene TRBJ1-1, with D possibly being TRBD1 (5 bases). The V gene's germline CDR1 is KGHSH and CDR2 LQKENI. This CDR3 spans 14 amino acids. V lost 5 bases and J lost 5, with 15 bases in between. CDR3 sequence reads: CASSKGEPGTEAFF. CDR3 nucleotides: TGTGCCAGCTCAAAAGGGGAGCCGGGTACTGAAGCTTTCTTT.

The rearrangement links TRBV11-2 to TRBJ1-6; D is unresolved. Germline V gene data show CDR1 as SGHAT and CDR2 as FQNNGV. The CDR3 runs 16 residues. Trimming left V 3 bases short and J 9 bases short, with 18 bases between. CDR3 sequence: CASSFTVSVIRSPLHF. DNA for the CDR3: TGTGCCAGCAGCTTCACAGTTTCCGTAATACGTTCACCCCTCCACTTT.

This clone was counted once. J is TRBJ1-3 and V is TRBV11-2, with D uncertain. The V gene's germline CDR1 is SGHAT and CDR2 FQNNGV. The germline V and J ends were trimmed by 6 bases and 4 bases, with 10 bases remaining between them. The CDR3 is made up of 13 amino acids. In nucleotides, the CDR3 is TGTGCCAGCAGTCCCTCCTCCGGAAACACCATATATTTT. Residues: CASSPSSGNTIYF.

This rearrangement joins TRBV27 to TRBJ1-4; D is undetermined. The CDR3 loop spans 16 amino acids. Trimming took off 3 bases at V and 0 bases at J, with 11 bases between the two ends. Germline V lookup: CDR1 MNHEY, CDR2 SMNVEV (reference sequence). The CDR3 region is CASSLSLPATNEKLFF. CDR3 DNA sequence: TGTGCCAGCAGTTTGTCTTTACCTGCAACTAATGAAAAACTGTTTTTT.

The chain joins TRBV19 to TRBJ1-5; D not resolved. V was pared by 4 bases and J by 6 bases, with 19 bases between. CDR1 and CDR2 from the germline V gene are LNHDA and SQIVND (reference sequence). This CDR3 contains 16 residues. CDR3 loop: CASSTALTNMRQPQHF. CDR3 nucleotide sequence: TGTGCCAGTAGTACCGCCCTCACAAATATGCGTCAGCCCCAGCATTTT. The whole variable domain, remainder taken from reference TRBV19 and TRBJ1-5, is DGGITQSPKYLFRKEGQNVTLSCEQNLNHDAMYWYRQDPGQGLRLIYYSQIVNDFQKGDIAEGYSVSREKKESFPLTVTSAQKNPTAFYLCASSTALTNMRQPQHFGDGTRLSIL.

This clone appeared a single time. The chain couples TRBV6-5 to TRBJ1-6; D unresolved. Trimming left V 7 bases short and J 9 bases short, with 19 bases between. Germline loops: CDR1 MNHEY, CDR2 SVGAGI. CDR3 size: 15 residues. The CDR3 spells CASTRDVWGTSPLHF. The CDR3 bases are TGTGCCAGCACTCGAGACGTATGGGGTACTTCACCCCTCCACTTT.

V gene TRBV2 combines with J gene TRBJ1-1; maybe TRBD1 (5 bases). The CDR3 totals 12 residues. Trimming took 4 bases from V and 4 from J, leaving 7 bases between them. Germline lookup yields CDR1 SNHLY and CDR2 FYNNEI. CDR3 sequence reads: CASSVGVTEAFF. The CDR3 DNA is TGTGCCAGCAGTGTAGGGGTCACTGAAGCTTTCTTT.

The CDR3 DNA follows: TGCGCCAGCAGCTCCTCCGTGGGGCGGCATACGCAGTATTTT. Translated: CASSSSVGRHTQYF. J is TRBJ2-3 and V is TRBV5-1; perhaps TRBD1 as D (5 bases). CDR3 length: 14 residues. Germline V gives CDR1 SGHRS, CDR2 YFSETQ. Trimming cost V 3 bases and J 7 bases, with 15 bases left between them.